This T cell receptor beta chain comes out of a study of T cell clonotyping in hematopoietic cell transplantation. For the study at large: Cytoreduction preceded collection of pretransplant recipient samples. Overall study findings and caveats: Graft donor and pretransplant recipient Inverse Simpson Index values predicted broader posttransplant TCR diversity. Recipient TCR diversity dropped after transplant; expanded clonotypes rose from day 30 to 180.

The data were produced by immunoSEQ multiplex PCR, yet TCRdb's version contains in-frame clones alone and is incomplete. This sample yields approximately 22,000 clones, of which almost 90% are seen a single time; 3.5% to 4% belongs to the top ten. About this clone: Antigen specificity is unknown.

This CDR3 comprises 17 residues. V shed 4 bases and J 4 bases; nucleotides not matched to a gene: 14. The germline V gene has CDR1 MGHRA and CDR2 YSYEKL. Time point given: recipient sample about 28 days before transplant, after cytoreduction. Samples: about 28 days before transplant, then days 30, 100 and 180 after. This rearrangement joins TRBV4-1 to TRBJ2-7, with TRBD1 matching 9 bases. This clonotype was obtained from a man aged 18-30 years with biphenotypic leukemia. Some clones in this sample may be carry-over from other donors' samples. The sequencing used peripheral blood mononuclear cells, collected before stem cell transplant. CDR3 residues: CASSRLPGQGVPYEQYF. In DNA form, the CDR3 reads TGCGCCAGCAGCCGATTACCGGGACAGGGAGTCCCTTACGAGCAGTACTTC.